The present T cell receptor (beta chain) was sequenced within a study of T cell responses to AZD1222 COVID-19 vaccine. Notes on the study in general: Variant regions that are unmutated are reportedly the target of nearly half of spike-specific TCRs. Vaccine-associated CD4 TCRs spanned spike, dominant at 160-218 and 743-854.

The CDR3 consists of 13 residues. The V end was cut by 0 bases, the J end by 4 bases, with 4 bases between. Germline CDR1 reads MNHEY; CDR2 reads SVGAGI. Produced via immunoSEQ multiplex PCR; TCRdb's table is partial and in-frame only. The table lists roughly 270,000 clones, 94% of them singletons. Worth noting for this clone: The antigen remains unidentified. The sample holds other DNA sequences that translate to the same CDR3.

The specimen was peripheral blood, collected 28 days after the second AZD1222 dose. The receptor comes from an adult who received the AZD1222 COVID-19 vaccine. V and J are TRBV6-5 and TRBJ1-5; D ambiguous. The CDR3 nucleotides are TGTGCCAGCAGTTACTCGCTTAATCAGCCCCAGCATTTT. Protein product: CASSYSLNQPQHF.